Listed below are T cell receptor beta chains from one sample, sequenced in a study of shared clonotypes between healthy human individuals. Data came from immunoSEQ multiplex PCR; TCRdb stores just in-frame clones and leaves some out. The sample includes approximately 2.5 million clones, 93% seen only once; the top ten take roughly 0.39%. Sequenced material: naive CD4+ T cells from PBMCs. The receptors were gathered from a man in his late teens or twenties in good health. Some clones in this sample may be carry-over from other donors' samples. CDR3s include the opening cysteine and the closing phenylalanine or tryptophan. A D gene is named only where the DNA matches it firmly. Clone size is given for some rows only: seen once, a few or many times, or a class if the clone is expanded.

J gene: TRBJ2-5
CDR3 length: 16
clone size: .
V gene: TRBV4-2
D gene: .
CDR3 DNA: TGTGCCAGCAGCCAAGATGGAGCCGCGATGGGGGAGACCCAGTACTTC
CDR3 protein: CASSQDGAAMGETQYF

J gene: TRBJ1-5
CDR3 length: 16
clone size: .
V gene: TRBV7-2
D gene: TRBD1
CDR3 DNA: TGTGCCAGCAGCCTCCGACAGGGGGGAAGCAATCAGCCCCAGCATTTT
CDR3 protein: CASSLRQGGSNQPQHF

J gene: TRBJ1-2
CDR3 length: 14
clone size: .
V gene: TRBV9
D gene: .
CDR3 DNA: TGTGCCAGCAGCGAAACACAGAGTAACTATGGCTACACCTTC
CDR3 protein: CASSETQSNYGYTF

J gene: TRBJ1-1
CDR3 length: 12
clone size: .
V gene: TRBV28
D gene: TRBD1
CDR3 DNA: TGTGCCAGCATCAGGGGGGACAGGGAAGCTTTCTTT
CDR3 protein: CASIRGDREAFF

J gene: TRBJ2-3
CDR3 length: 14
clone size: .
V gene: TRBV7-8
D gene: .
CDR3 DNA: TGTGCCAGCAGCTTACTTGTCACAGCAGATACGCAGTATTTT
CDR3 protein: CASSLLVTADTQYF

J gene: TRBJ2-1
CDR3 length: 15
clone size: once
V gene: TRBV28
D gene: TRBD1
CDR3 DNA: TGTGCCAGCAGGGGTGGACAGGGGGCGCGCAATGAGCAGTTCTTC
CDR3 protein: CASRGGQGARNEQFF

J gene: TRBJ2-1
CDR3 length: 12
clone size: .
V gene: TRBV6-5
D gene: .
CDR3 DNA: TGTGCCAGCATCGGTTTTAGGGATGAGCAGTTCTTC
CDR3 protein: CASIGFRDEQFF

J gene: TRBJ2-7
CDR3 length: 15
clone size: .
V gene: TRBV27
D gene: .
CDR3 DNA: TGTGCCAGCAGCCAAACCGGAGGGACAGACTACGAGCAGTACTTC
CDR3 protein: CASSQTGGTDYEQYF

J gene: TRBJ2-3
CDR3 length: 17
clone size: .
V gene: TRBV5-5
D gene: .
CDR3 DNA: TGTGCCAGCAGCTTGTGGGGGGCCAGTGGACTCCCAGATACGCAGTATTTT
CDR3 protein: CASSLWGASGLPDTQYF

J gene: TRBJ2-3
CDR3 length: 13
clone size: .
V gene: TRBV4-1
D gene: .
CDR3 DNA: TGCGCCAGCAGCCAAGCTAGCACAGATACGCAGTATTTT
CDR3 protein: CASSQASTDTQYF

J gene: TRBJ1-6
CDR3 length: 15
clone size: .
V gene: TRBV5-1
D gene: .
CDR3 DNA: TGCGCCAGCAGCTTGGGCGGGGTGCGGAATTCACCCCTCCACTTT
CDR3 protein: CASSLGGVRNSPLHF

J gene: TRBJ2-5
CDR3 length: 16
clone size: .
V gene: TRBV10-3
D gene: .
CDR3 DNA: TGTGCCATCAGTGAGTCTGTGGGAGCCCTCCAAGAGACCCAGTACTTC
CDR3 protein: CAISESVGALQETQYF

J gene: TRBJ2-6
CDR3 length: 16
clone size: .
V gene: TRBV11-3
D gene: TRBD1
CDR3 DNA: TGTGCCAGCAGCATGGGACAGACATCTGGGGCCAACGTCCTGACTTTC
CDR3 protein: CASSMGQTSGANVLTF

J gene: TRBJ1-6
CDR3 length: 12
clone size: .
V gene: TRBV15
D gene: .
CDR3 DNA: TGTGCCACCAGCCGGGACCTTTCACCCCTCCACTTT
CDR3 protein: CATSRDLSPLHF

J gene: TRBJ2-5
CDR3 length: 14
clone size: .
V gene: TRBV6-1
D gene: TRBD2
CDR3 DNA: TGTGCCAGCAGTGATATAGCGGGAGGGGAGACCCAGTACTTC
CDR3 protein: CASSDIAGGETQYF

J gene: TRBJ2-6
CDR3 length: 14
clone size: .
V gene: TRBV11-2
D gene: .
CDR3 DNA: TGTGCCAGCAGCTTTACCTCTGGGGCCAACGTCCTGACTTTC
CDR3 protein: CASSFTSGANVLTF

J gene: TRBJ2-3
CDR3 length: 16
clone size: .
V gene: TRBV7-2
D gene: .
CDR3 DNA: TGTGCCAGCAGCCGCGGGACTTCACATAGCACAGATACGCAGTATTTT
CDR3 protein: CASSRGTSHSTDTQYF

J gene: TRBJ2-7
CDR3 length: 15
clone size: once
V gene: TRBV5-6
D gene: .
CDR3 DNA: TGTGCCAGCAGCCGTAGCGGAGTGTCTCCCTACGAGCAGTACTTC
CDR3 protein: CASSRSGVSPYEQYF

J gene: TRBJ2-1
CDR3 length: 17
clone size: .
V gene: TRBV27
D gene: .
CDR3 DNA: TGTGCCAGCAGTAGATCAGGCGGAGGGACGACACACAATGAGCAGTTCTTC
CDR3 protein: CASSRSGGGTTHNEQFF

J gene: TRBJ2-1
CDR3 length: 16
clone size: .
V gene: TRBV5-1
D gene: TRBD1
CDR3 DNA: TGCGCCAGCAGCTTGGGGGACAGGGGACCCTACAATGAGCAGTTCTTC
CDR3 protein: CASSLGDRGPYNEQFF

J gene: TRBJ1-1
CDR3 length: 13
clone size: .
V gene: TRBV7-2
D gene: .
CDR3 DNA: TGTGCCAGCAGCCTCACAGGGATTACTGAAGCTTTCTTT
CDR3 protein: CASSLTGITEAFF

J gene: TRBJ2-3
CDR3 length: 14
clone size: .
V gene: TRBV21-1
D gene: .
CDR3 DNA: TGTGCCAGCAGAGGGAGAAAGGAATCAGATACGCAGTATTTT
CDR3 protein: CASRGRKESDTQYF

J gene: TRBJ2-1
CDR3 length: 12
clone size: .
V gene: TRBV19
D gene: .
CDR3 DNA: TGTGCCAGTAGTATCGTCCCCCATGAGCAGTTCTTC
CDR3 protein: CASSIVPHEQFF

J gene: TRBJ2-1
CDR3 length: 12
clone size: .
V gene: TRBV30
D gene: .
CDR3 DNA: TGTGCCTGGAGTATCGGTCAACATACCGGGTTCTTC
CDR3 protein: CAWSIGQHTGFF

J gene: TRBJ2-3
CDR3 length: 14
clone size: .
V gene: TRBV5-1
D gene: .
CDR3 DNA: TGCGCCAGCAGCTTGAGTCAGAGCACAGATACGCAGTATTTT
CDR3 protein: CASSLSQSTDTQYF

J gene: TRBJ2-3
CDR3 length: 15
clone size: .
V gene: TRBV27
D gene: TRBD1
CDR3 DNA: TGTGCCAGCAGCCGTGGACAGGCAGGGGGAGATACGCAGTATTTT
CDR3 protein: CASSRGQAGGDTQYF